This entry lists 25 T cell receptor beta chains sequenced from one sample in a study of T-cell memory formation after mild COVID-19 (dated by TCRdb to the early 2020s). The library was prepared using 5' RACE. The reads were generated on an Illumina NovaSeq 6000. TCRdb trimmed public reads at Q25 via fastp, called clones via MiXCR and kept in-frame beta chains. Merged by CDR3 protein, the rows form single entries marked with the most common genes and DNA. The sample table contains more than 150,000 distinct CDR3 sequences; only one count was recorded for approximately 17% of them. Together, the top ten hold roughly 3.9% of the sample. The sequenced material came from PBMCs or a T cell subset sorted from them (not recorded which). The receptors were gathered from a man younger than 35 who had mild COVID-19 (a few samples of this study predate the infection). The sample titles of this study are shuffled in the database, so cell type and time point are left out; the donor was told from shared clones.

A few counts support this clonotype. The chain recombines TRBV28 with TRBJ2-3; TRBD2 matches at 10 bases. Losses at the gene ends were 6 bases for V and 4 bases for J; bases not matched to a gene: 10. The CDR3 contains 16 residues. CDR1 and CDR2 (germline): MDHEN, SYDVKM. The CDR3 protein is CASSSVAGGRADTQYF. Here the CDR3 DNA reads TGTGCCAGCAGCTCCGTAGCGGGGGGTAGGGCAGATACGCAGTATTTT.

A few counts support this clonotype. The CDR3 DNA reads TGTGCCAGCAGGAGACAGGGGGGGGAGACCCAGTACTTC. Translation: CASRRQGGETQYF. The chain couples TRBV12-3 or TRBV12-4 to TRBJ2-5; 9 bases line up with TRBD1. V trimming: 6 bases; J trimming: 5 bases; junction bases outside the gene matches: 4. The length of the CDR3 is 13 residues.

This clonotype came up many times. The chain uses TRBV15 and TRBJ1-4; D remains unclear. Germline V gene sequence: CDR1 LNHNV, CDR2 YYDKDF (reference sequence). This CDR3 is built from 13 residues. Trimming shortened V by 6 bases and J by 8 bases, and 13 bases separated the two germline ends. This chain's CDR3 is CATSPRTGEKLFF. The CDR3 DNA reads TGTGCCACCAGTCCGAGGACGGGAGAAAAACTGTTTTTT. The variable domain in full, with the rest retrieved from reference TRBV15 and TRBJ1-4, is DAMVIQNPRYQVTQFGKPVTLSCSQTLNHNVMYWYQQKSSQAPKLLFHYYDKDFNNEADTPDNFQSRRPNTSFCFLDIRSPGLGDTAMYLCATSPRTGEKLFFGSGTQLSVL.

The chain couples TRBV6-5 to TRBJ1-1; weak D call: TRBD1 (5 bases). Trimming stripped 0 bases from V and 6 bases from J, with 11 bases between. CDR1 and CDR2 (germline): MNHEY, SVGAGI. This CDR3 is 14 amino acids long. The CDR3 coding sequence is TGTGCCAGCAGTTACTCGGCTGGGGCCCCTGAAGCTTTCTTT. It codes for CASSYSAGAPEAFF.

There are a few counts of this clonotype. The CDR3 sequence is CATSDSARQGFETQYF. CDR3 DNA sequence: TGTGCCACCAGTGATAGTGCGCGACAGGGGTTTGAGACCCAGTACTTC. The V gene is TRBV24-1, the J gene TRBJ2-5; 8 bases are a match to TRBD1. CDR3 length: 16 residues. The germline CDR1 and CDR2 sequences are KGHDR and SFDVKD. The ends lost 3 bases at V and 5 bases at J; junction bases unmatched: 10.

This clonotype showed up just a few times. The J gene is TRBJ2-2, the V gene TRBV5-1; D tentatively reads TRBD1 or TRBD2 (5 bases each). The CDR3 runs to 14 residues. Deletions cut 5 bases from V and 4 bases from J, with 12 bases between. Germline V gives CDR1 SGHRS, CDR2 YFSETQ. Written as DNA, the CDR3 is TGCGCCAGCAGTTTCAGAGGGGCCACCGGGGAGCTGTTTTTT. The encoded protein is CASSFRGATGELFF.

This clonotype has a count of ten or more. Here the CDR3 DNA reads TGCGCCAGCAGCCAAGAATACGAGACAACCAGATACGAGCAGTACTTC. Translated: CASSQEYETTRYEQYF. This chain connects TRBV4-3 to TRBJ2-7; D call uncertain. Germline V lookup: CDR1 LGHNA, CDR2 YSLEER. The CDR3 length is 16 residues. Between the trimmed V and J ends, which lost 0 bases and 4 bases, there was a span of 16 bases.

This chain uses TRBV5-1 with TRBJ2-3; a possible D gene is TRBD1 (5 bases). V lost 2 bases and J lost 6, with 13 bases in between. The CDR3 is 14 residues long. CDR1 and CDR2 from the germline V gene are SGHRS and YFSETQ. CDR3 nucleotide sequence: TGCGCCAGCAGCTTTGGACAACTTTCGGATACGCAGTATTTT. Translating it yields CASSFGQLSDTQYF. Based on the CDR3 plus reference TRBV5-1 and TRBJ2-3, the full variable domain is KAGVTQTPRYLIKTRGQQVTLSCSPISGHRSVSWYQQTPGQGLQFLFEYFSETQRNKGNFPGRFSGRQFSNSRSEMNVSTLELGDSALYLCASSFGQLSDTQYFGPGTRLTVL.

The V gene is TRBV12-3 or TRBV12-4, the J gene TRBJ1-1; 9 bases line up with TRBD1. The CDR3 covers 19 residues. Losses at the gene ends were 7 bases for V and 0 bases for J; bases not matched to a gene: 18. CDR3 in amino acids: CASTTITGGLKIVNTEAFF. For the CDR3, the DNA is TGTGCCAGCACCACCATTACAGGGGGCCTGAAGATTGTGAACACTGAAGCTTTCTTT.

The rearrangement joins TRBV28 to TRBJ2-7; a possible D gene is TRBD1 (6 bases). Looked up from germline, CDR1 is MDHEN and CDR2 is SYDVKM. Trimming left V 3 bases short and J 7 bases short, with 10 bases between. CDR3 size: 12 residues. The CDR3 reads CASSLGQREQYV. In DNA, the CDR3 is TGTGCCAGCAGTTTGGGACAACGGGAGCAGTACGTC.

This clonotype was recorded a few times. The chain links TRBV29-1 to TRBJ1-4; D ambiguous. Germline CDR1 reads SQVTM; CDR2 reads ANQGSEA. The CDR3 contains 12 residues. V was clipped by 7 bases and J by 4 bases, with 10 bases between them. The CDR3 DNA follows: TGCAGCGGGATCGGAAATAATGAAAAACTGTTTTTT. Translated, it gives CSGIGNNEKLFF.

The chain recombines TRBV7-2 with TRBJ2-7; 12 nucleotides line up with TRBD1. The V and J ends lost 5 bases and 2 bases, in that order; junction bases with no gene match: 10. Germline V lookup: CDR1 SGHTA, CDR2 FQGNSA. This CDR3 comprises 17 residues. CDR3 amino acids: CASSLGTGGVWTYEQYF. The CDR3 DNA reads TGTGCCAGCAGCCTGGGGACAGGGGGCGTCTGGACCTACGAGCAGTACTTC.

The rearrangement uses TRBV6-5 and TRBJ1-6, with D possibly being TRBD1 (5 bases). Per germline, CDR1 MNHEY and CDR2 SVGAGI. The ends were cut back, 0 bases at V and 8 bases at J, with 14 bases in the middle. This CDR3 has 16 amino acids. In nucleotides, the CDR3 is TGTGCCAGCAGTTACTCGATGACTCAGGGACATTCACCCCTCCACTTT. Protein: CASSYSMTQGHSPLHF.

This clonotype turned up a few times. The chain recombines TRBV11-2 with TRBJ2-1; D is possibly TRBD2 (6 bases). The V end lost 5 bases, the J end lost 9 bases, and 29 bases lay between the germline ends. The CDR3 is made up of 18 amino acids. Germline CDR1 and CDR2: SGHAT and FQNNGV. CDR3: CASSPRSLGRRVPCEQFF. CDR3 DNA sequence: TGTGCCAGCAGCCCGCGAAGCCTCGGCCGGAGGGTCCCTTGTGAGCAGTTCTTC.

The chain couples TRBV6-2 or TRBV6-3 to TRBJ2-2; D may be TRBD1 (6 bases). CDR1 and CDR2 (germline): MNHEY, SVGEGT. CDR3 size: 14 residues. V gave up 6 bases and J gave up 4 bases, with 12 bases separating them. DNA of the CDR3: TGTGCCAGCAGACACACAGGGACCACCGGGGAGCTGTTTTTT. It yields the protein CASRHTGTTGELFF.

The chain links TRBV7-8 to TRBJ2-5; D possibly corresponds to TRBD2 (6 bases). Germline lookup yields CDR1 SGHVS and CDR2 FQNEAQ. The V and J ends lost 5 bases and 3 bases respectively, with 16 bases between them. The CDR3 runs to 15 residues. CDR3 bases: TGTGCCAGCAGCCGGAGGGCAGGGCGGAAAGAGACCCAGTACTTC. It codes for CASSRRAGRKETQYF.

In this sample, this clonotype turned up a few times. This rearrangement joins TRBV7-9 to TRBJ1-6; D might be TRBD1 (5 bases). Trimming took 4 bases from V and 9 from J, leaving 19 bases between them. Germline V gene lookup returns CDR1 SEHNR and CDR2 FQNEAQ (reference sequence). The CDR3 runs 16 residues. The chain's CDR3 is CASSSFSGARGSPLHF. CDR3 bases: TGTGCCAGCAGCTCATTCAGCGGGGCACGGGGTTCACCCCTCCACTTT.

This chain joins TRBV5-5 and TRBJ2-3; D ambiguous. Germline CDR1 is SGHKS and CDR2 is YYEKEE (reference sequence). Trimming took off 0 bases at V and 2 bases at J, with 4 bases between the two ends. The CDR3 length is 13 residues. CDR3: CASSLDLTDTQYF. The DNA for the CDR3 is TGTGCCAGCAGCTTGGACCTCACAGATACGCAGTATTTT.

This clonotype came up many times. The chain carries TRBV24-1 and TRBJ2-3; 8 bases agree with TRBD1. CDR3 length equals 15 residues. V lost 2 bases to trimming and J lost 5 bases; unmatched junction nucleotides: 5. Germline V gives CDR1 KGHDR, CDR2 SFDVKD. In DNA form, the CDR3 reads TGTGCCACCAGTGATTCCCAGGGGGCCAGAGATACGCAGTATTTT. Its translation: CATSDSQGARDTQYF.

There are many counts of this clonotype. The chain recombines TRBV6-6 with TRBJ1-1, with a tentative D call TRBD1 (6 bases). CDR1 and CDR2 (germline): MNHNY, SVGAGI (reference sequence). The CDR3 is made up of 14 amino acids. V lost 0 bases to trimming and J lost 1 base, with 6 bases between them. Here the CDR3 DNA reads TGTGCCAGCAGTTACTCGACAGGGAACACTGAAGCTTTCTTT. Protein: CASSYSTGNTEAFF.

This clonotype appeared a few times. The gene calls are TRBV7-2 and TRBJ2-5; no clear D. CDR1 and CDR2 (germline): SGHTA, FQGNSA. The CDR3 length is 14 residues. Trimming removed 5 bases at V and 5 bases at J, with 15 bases between. The CDR3: CASSRPLVGETQYF. CDR3 sequence (DNA): TGTGCCAGCAGCCGCCCGTTGGTAGGCGAGACCCAGTACTTC.

The gene calls are TRBV15 and TRBJ2-2; no clear D. The CDR3 is made up of 14 amino acids. V lost 1 base and J lost 4, with 7 bases in between. Germline V gives CDR1 LNHNV, CDR2 YYDKDF (reference sequence). This CDR3 is CATSRAVGTGELFF. The CDR3 DNA follows: TGTGCCACCAGCAGAGCTGTGGGCACCGGGGAGCTGTTTTTT.

The chain links TRBV20-1 to TRBJ1-3; 12 bases align to TRBD1. There are 14 residues in the CDR3. CDR1 DFQATT and CDR2 SNEGSKA come from the germline V gene (reference sequence). With 6 bases clipped from V and 3 bases from J, the junction kept 3 bases outside the gene matches. This chain's CDR3 is CSAGQGAGGNTIYF. The CDR3 coding sequence is TGCAGTGCGGGACAGGGGGCAGGTGGAAACACCATATATTTT.

The chain is built from TRBV7-9 and TRBJ2-1, with D unresolved. The CDR3 runs 14 residues. The V gene's germline CDR1 is SEHNR and CDR2 FQNEAQ (reference sequence). The V gene lost 5 bases and the J gene lost 4 bases, with 12 bases spanning the gap. In DNA, the CDR3 is TGTGCCAGCAGCAAGCCGGAACTGTACAATGAGCAGTTCTTC. Translating gives CASSKPELYNEQFF.

V is TRBV6-1 and J is TRBJ2-7; 10 bases align to TRBD2. The CDR3 covers 15 residues. Trimming removed 5 bases from V and 6 bases from J; junction bases left unmatched: 10. Germline loops: CDR1 MNHNS, CDR2 SASEGT. CDR3 nucleotides: TGTGCCAGCAGTTACCTCACTAGCGGGGAAGGCGAGCAGTACTTC. Protein: CASSYLTSGEGEQYF.